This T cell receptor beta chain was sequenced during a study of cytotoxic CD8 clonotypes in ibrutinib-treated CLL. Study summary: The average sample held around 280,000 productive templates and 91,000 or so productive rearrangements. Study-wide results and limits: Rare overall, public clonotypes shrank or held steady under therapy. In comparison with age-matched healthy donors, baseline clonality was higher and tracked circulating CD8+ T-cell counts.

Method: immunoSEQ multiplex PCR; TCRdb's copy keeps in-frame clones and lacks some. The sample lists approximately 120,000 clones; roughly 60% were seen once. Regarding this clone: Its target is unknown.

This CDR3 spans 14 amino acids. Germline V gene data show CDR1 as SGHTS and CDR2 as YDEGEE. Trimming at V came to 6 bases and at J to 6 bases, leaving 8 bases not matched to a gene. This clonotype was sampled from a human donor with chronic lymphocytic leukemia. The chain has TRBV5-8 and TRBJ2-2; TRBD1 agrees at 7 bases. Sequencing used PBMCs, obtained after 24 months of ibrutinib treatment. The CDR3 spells CASTRQGPAGELFF. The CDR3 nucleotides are TGTGCCAGCACGAGACAGGGCCCGGCCGGGGAGCTGTTTTTT. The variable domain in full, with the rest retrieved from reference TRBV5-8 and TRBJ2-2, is EAGVTQSPTHLIKTRGQQATLRCSPISGHTSVYWYQQALGLGLQFLLWYDEGEERNRGNFPPRFSGRQFPNYSSELNVNALELEDSALYLCASTRQGPAGELFFGEGSRLTVL.